Only a few counts were recorded for the clone carrying this T cell receptor beta chain. Combining a sample-barcoded 5' primer with a J-beta primer mix, a second PCR ran for about 6 to 12 cycles. One entry per CDR3 protein, called by TCRdb with MiXCR from the 5' RACE reads. The sample carries some 930,000 distinct CDR3 sequences, about 27% recorded once. The V gene's germline CDR1 is MNHEY and CDR2 SMNVEV (reference sequence). Trimming removed 6 bases from V and 2 bases from J, with 6 bases in between. The CDR3 contains 12 residues. The data stem from a study of blood T cells in healthy people across ages. The same data also went into a second study, on T cells of mothers and their children.

The chain uses TRBV27 and TRBJ2-3; no firm D call. The TCR was taken from a woman in her 40s in good health. The material sequenced was blood. The CDR3 coding sequence is TGTGCCAGCAGGGCTCACACAGATACGCAGTATTTT. Protein sequence: CASRAHTDTQYF.